This T cell receptor beta chain was found in a study of breast tumors, draining lymph nodes, adjacent tissues. Whole-study results and caveats: The lymph node origin of tumor T cells was framed as consistent with a hypothesis, not demonstrated.

The CDR3 extends over 13 amino acids. Germline CDR1 is DFQATT and CDR2 is SNEGSKA (reference sequence). Axillary draining lymph nodes of breast cancer patients supplied the node samples. In TCRdb, the multiplex PCR reads were re-called with MiXCR into one record per CDR3 protein. The table shows 65,000 to 80,000 distinct CDR3 sequences, with under 25% occurring only once. This clonotype has just a few counts. What it binds is unknown. A read error may be the cause here, since a much bigger clone is one base away. The chain joins TRBV20-1 to TRBJ1-2, with D possibly matching TRBD1 (5 bases). This TCR derives from a female donor with breast cancer. Some clones in this sample may be carry-over from other donors' samples. The source material was axillary lymph node tissue. Written as DNA, the CDR3 is TGCAGTGCTAGACAGGGAATAGGATATGGCTGCACCTTC. Residues: CSARQGIGYGCTF.